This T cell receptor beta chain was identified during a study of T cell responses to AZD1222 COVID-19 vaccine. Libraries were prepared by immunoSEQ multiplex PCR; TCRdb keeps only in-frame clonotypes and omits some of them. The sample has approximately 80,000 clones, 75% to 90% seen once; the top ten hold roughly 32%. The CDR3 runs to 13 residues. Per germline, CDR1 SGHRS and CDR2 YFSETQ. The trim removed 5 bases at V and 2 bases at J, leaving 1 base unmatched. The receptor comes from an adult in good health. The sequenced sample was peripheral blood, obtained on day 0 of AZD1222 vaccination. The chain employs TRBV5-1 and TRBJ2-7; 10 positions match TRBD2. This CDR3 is CASRTSGAYEQYF. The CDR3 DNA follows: TGCGCCAGCAGAACTAGCGGGGCCTACGAGCAGTACTTC.